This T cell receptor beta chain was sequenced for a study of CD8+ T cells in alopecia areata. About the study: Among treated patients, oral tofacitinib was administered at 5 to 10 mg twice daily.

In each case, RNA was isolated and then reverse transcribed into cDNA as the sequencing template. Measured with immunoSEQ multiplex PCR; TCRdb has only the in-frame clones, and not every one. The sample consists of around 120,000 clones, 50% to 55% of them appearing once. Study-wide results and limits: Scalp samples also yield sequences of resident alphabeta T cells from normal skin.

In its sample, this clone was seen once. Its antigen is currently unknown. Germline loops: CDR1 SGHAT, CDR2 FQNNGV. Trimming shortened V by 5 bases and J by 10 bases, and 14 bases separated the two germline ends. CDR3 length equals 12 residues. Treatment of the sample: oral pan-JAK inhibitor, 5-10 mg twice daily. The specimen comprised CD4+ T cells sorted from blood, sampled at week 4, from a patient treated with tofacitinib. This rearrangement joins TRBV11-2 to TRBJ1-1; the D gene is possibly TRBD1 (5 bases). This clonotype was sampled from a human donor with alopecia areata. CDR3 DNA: TGTGCCAGCAGCCAGAGCGGGGGGACAGCTTTCTTT. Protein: CASSQSGGTAFF.